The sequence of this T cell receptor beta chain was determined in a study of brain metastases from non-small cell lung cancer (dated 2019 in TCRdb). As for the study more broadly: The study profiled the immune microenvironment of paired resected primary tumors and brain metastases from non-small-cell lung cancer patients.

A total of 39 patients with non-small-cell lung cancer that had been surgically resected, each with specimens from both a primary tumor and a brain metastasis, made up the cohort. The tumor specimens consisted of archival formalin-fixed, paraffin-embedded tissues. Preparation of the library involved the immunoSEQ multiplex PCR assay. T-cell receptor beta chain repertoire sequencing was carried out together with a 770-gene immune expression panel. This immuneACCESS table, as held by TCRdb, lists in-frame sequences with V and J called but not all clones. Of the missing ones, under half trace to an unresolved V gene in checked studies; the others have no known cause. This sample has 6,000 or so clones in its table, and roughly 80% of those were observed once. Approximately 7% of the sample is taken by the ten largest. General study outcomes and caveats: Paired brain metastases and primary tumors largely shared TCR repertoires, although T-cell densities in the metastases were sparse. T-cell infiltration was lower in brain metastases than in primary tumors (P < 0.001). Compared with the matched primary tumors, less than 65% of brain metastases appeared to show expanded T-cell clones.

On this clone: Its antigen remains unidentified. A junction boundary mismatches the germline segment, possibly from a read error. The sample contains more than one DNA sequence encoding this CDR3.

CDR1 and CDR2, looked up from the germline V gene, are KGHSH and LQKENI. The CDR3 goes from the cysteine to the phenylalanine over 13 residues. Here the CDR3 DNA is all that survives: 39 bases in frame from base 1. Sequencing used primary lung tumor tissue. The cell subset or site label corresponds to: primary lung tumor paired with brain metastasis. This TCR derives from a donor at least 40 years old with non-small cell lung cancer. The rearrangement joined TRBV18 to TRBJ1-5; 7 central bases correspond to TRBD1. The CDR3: CASSPGGNQPQHF. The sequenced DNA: TGTGCCAGTTCACCAGGGGGGAATCAGCCCCAGCATTTT.